Presented here are 18 T cell receptor beta chains from one specimen sequenced in a study of a mutant IDH1 vaccine in newly diagnosed glioma. Time point defined: baseline, week 1 (first vaccination visit). Treatment of the sample: pre-vaccination baseline after standard-of-care therapy. Sequenced by immunoSEQ multiplex PCR; TCRdb stores in-frame clones only, minus some. The table shows tens of thousands of clones, with over 75% occurring only once. The sample here was PBMCs, taken from a glioma patient treated with radiotherapy, temozolomide or both. The receptors here all came from a middle-aged man with glioma. Some clones in this sample may be carry-over from other donors' samples.

V usage is TRBV5-1 and J usage is TRBJ2-7, with a possible D match to TRBD1 (6 bases). From germline, CDR1 is SGHRS and CDR2 YFSETQ. CDR3 length equals 14 residues. V shed 1 base and J shed 4 bases, with 12 bases lying between them. Here the CDR3 reads CASSLSGVIYEQYF. The CDR3 nucleotides are TGCGCCAGCAGCTTGTCAGGGGTCATTTACGAGCAGTACTTC.

The CDR3 nucleotides read TGTGCCAGCAGTAAATCCCTTGCGGGGGGAGGAGAGACCCAGTACTTC. Protein sequence: CASSKSLAGGGETQYF. V and J are TRBV2 and TRBJ2-5; the match to TRBD2 covers 8 bases. Trimming took 5 bases from V and 4 from J; bases not matched to a gene: 12. The germline gives CDR1 SNHLY, CDR2 FYNNEI. CDR3 length: 16 amino acids.

The CDR3 here is CASSLAGSSNEKLFF. DNA of the CDR3: TGCGCCAGCAGCTTGGCGGGGTCATCTAATGAAAAACTGTTTTTT. This chain uses TRBV5-1 with TRBJ1-4; D is unclear. Per the germline V gene, CDR1 is SGHRS and CDR2 is YFSETQ. V dropped 0 bases and J dropped 3 bases, with 9 bases sitting between them. The CDR3 consists of 15 residues.

The chain recombines TRBV10-1 with TRBJ1-5; no firm D call. Germline CDR1 and CDR2: WNHNN and SYGVQD (reference sequence). The length of the CDR3 is 13 residues. The V end was cut by 3 bases, the J end by 2 bases, with 5 bases between. CDR3 sequence: CASSEAGNQPQHF. Written as DNA, the CDR3 is TGCGCCAGCAGTGAAGCCGGCAATCAGCCCCAGCATTTT.

The chain joins TRBV19 to TRBJ1-2; D is undetermined. The length of the CDR3 is 15 residues. V was trimmed by 4 bases and J by 5 bases, leaving 17 bases between them. The V gene's germline CDR1 is LNHDA and CDR2 SQIVND (reference sequence). CDR3 DNA sequence: TGTGCCAGTAGTAACCCTCACCCGGGAGGGTATGGCTACACCTTC. As protein: CASSNPHPGGYGYTF.

This clone was counted a single time. The V call is TRBV19, the J call TRBJ1-4; no firm D call. Germline values: CDR1 LNHDA, CDR2 SQIVND (reference sequence). The CDR3 has 12 amino acids. Trimming removed 9 bases at V and 4 bases at J, with 9 bases between. This CDR3 reads CASGRLNEKLFF. DNA of the CDR3: TGTGCCAGCGGACGGCTTAATGAAAAACTGTTTTTT.

The rearrangement links TRBV18 to TRBJ1-2; D uncertain. Looked up from germline, CDR1 is KGHSH and CDR2 is LQKENI. Trimming took off 6 bases at V and 1 base at J, with 9 bases between the two ends. This CDR3 region has 13 residues. CDR3 protein: CASSSDGNYGYTF. CDR3 DNA sequence: TGTGCCAGCTCCTCCGACGGTAACTATGGCTACACCTTC.

This clone was detected only a few times. J is TRBJ1-5 and V is TRBV6-5, with TRBD1 as a possible D gene (5 bases). CDR1 is MNHEY, CDR2 SVGAGI, per germline. The V end was cut by 6 bases, the J end by 0 bases, with 12 bases between. CDR3 length: 15 residues. This CDR3 reads CASRGLGGSNQPQHF. The CDR3, as DNA: TGTGCCAGCAGGGGACTGGGGGGTAGCAATCAGCCCCAGCATTTT.

The rearrangement links TRBV29-1 to TRBJ1-4; weak D call: TRBD1 (5 bases). The CDR3 has 11 amino acids. Per the germline V gene, CDR1 is SQVTM and CDR2 is ANQGSEA. Trimming stripped 5 bases from V and 12 bases from J, with 13 bases between. The CDR3 coding sequence is TGCAGCGTTACGGGGTGGGGACAACTGTTTTTT. This codes for CSVTGWGQLFF. The whole variable domain, remainder taken from reference TRBV29-1 and TRBJ1-4, is SAVISQKPSRDICQRGTSLTIQCQVDSQVTMMFWYRQQPGQSLTLIATANQGSEATYESGFVIDKFPISRPNLTFSTLTVSNMSPEDSSIYLCSVTGWGQLFFGSGTQLSVL.

This chain uses TRBV9 with TRBJ2-1, with 10 nucleotides matching TRBD2. This CDR3 region has 15 residues. In germline, CDR1 is SGDLS, CDR2 YYNGEE. With V trimmed by 4 bases and J by 4 bases, 5 bases remained unmatched. The CDR3 loop is CASSPTSGAYNEQFF. CDR3 in DNA: TGTGCCAGCAGCCCCACTAGCGGGGCGTACAATGAGCAGTTCTTC.

The rearrangement links TRBV7-2 to TRBJ2-3; unclear D gene. V lost 1 base to trimming and J lost 0 bases, with 11 bases between them. Germline V gene sequence: CDR1 SGHTA, CDR2 FQGNSA. The CDR3 runs 16 residues. The CDR3 reads CASSLVGSPSTDTQYF. As DNA, the CDR3 is TGTGCCAGCAGCTTAGTGGGCAGTCCTAGCACAGATACGCAGTATTTT.

This rearrangement joins TRBV7-9 to TRBJ1-6, with D possibly TRBD1 on 5 matching bases. The CDR3 extends over 15 amino acids. The V gene's germline CDR1 is SEHNR and CDR2 FQNEAQ (reference sequence). V shed 1 base and J shed 10 bases, with 14 bases lying between them. The CDR3 DNA follows: TGTGCCAGCAGCTTAGATGGGACCCCCGGGTCACCCCTCCACTTT. Translation gives CASSLDGTPGSPLHF.

The chain has TRBV10-3 and TRBJ1-1; perhaps TRBD1 as D (5 bases). The CDR3 contains 14 residues. Germline assignment: CDR1 ENHRY and CDR2 SYGVKD. Between the trimmed V and J ends, which lost 0 bases and 4 bases, there was a span of 9 bases. As DNA, the CDR3 is TGTGCCATCAGTGAGTCCGGCGGGGGCACTGAAGCTTTCTTT. The encoded protein is CAISESGGGTEAFF.

The chain employs TRBV18 and TRBJ2-3, with D maybe TRBD1 (6 bases). The CDR3 spans 15 residues. The V gene's germline CDR1 is KGHSH and CDR2 LQKENI. V was pared by 6 bases and J by 5 bases, with 18 bases between. CDR3 sequence (DNA): TGTGCCAGCTCCCTGGGGCAGGGGAATGGAGATACGCAGTATTTT. It specifies CASSLGQGNGDTQYF.

The chain joins TRBV2 to TRBJ1-6; D is possibly TRBD1 (6 bases). CDR3 length: 16 residues. From germline, CDR1 is SNHLY and CDR2 FYNNEI. V was cut by 2 bases and J by 7 bases, with 15 bases left in between. DNA of the CDR3: TGTGCCAGCAGTGAATCGAGGGGGGATCGGAATTCACCCCTCCACTTT. This translates into CASSESRGDRNSPLHF.

V gene TRBV2 combines with J gene TRBJ1-2; perhaps TRBD1 as D (6 bases). V was trimmed by 7 bases and J by 5 bases, leaving 20 bases between them. The CDR3 is 15 amino acids. The V gene's germline CDR1 is SNHLY and CDR2 FYNNEI. CDR3 in amino acids: CASILGLGGRYGYTF. CDR3 DNA sequence: TGTGCCAGCATATTAGGTTTAGGGGGAAGGTATGGCTACACCTTC.

V usage is TRBV6-1 and J usage is TRBJ1-6; 7 nucleotides agree with TRBD1. Germline CDR1 is MNHNS and CDR2 is SASEGT. This CDR3 comprises 14 residues. Unmatched junction bases numbered 6, after V lost 5 bases and J lost 8 bases. The CDR3 protein is CASSSDRSHSPLHF. The CDR3 nucleotides read TGTGCCAGCAGTTCGGACAGGTCTCATTCACCCCTCCACTTT.

V and J are TRBV5-8 and TRBJ2-2; D may be TRBD1 (6 bases). CDR1 and CDR2 from the germline V gene are SGHTS and YDEGEE. Trimming left V 4 bases short and J 0 bases short, with 13 bases between. This CDR3 is built from 16 residues. The CDR3 coding sequence is TGTGCCAGCAGCGCCACGGGACACACGAACACCGGGGAGCTGTTTTTT. This encodes CASSATGHTNTGELFF.